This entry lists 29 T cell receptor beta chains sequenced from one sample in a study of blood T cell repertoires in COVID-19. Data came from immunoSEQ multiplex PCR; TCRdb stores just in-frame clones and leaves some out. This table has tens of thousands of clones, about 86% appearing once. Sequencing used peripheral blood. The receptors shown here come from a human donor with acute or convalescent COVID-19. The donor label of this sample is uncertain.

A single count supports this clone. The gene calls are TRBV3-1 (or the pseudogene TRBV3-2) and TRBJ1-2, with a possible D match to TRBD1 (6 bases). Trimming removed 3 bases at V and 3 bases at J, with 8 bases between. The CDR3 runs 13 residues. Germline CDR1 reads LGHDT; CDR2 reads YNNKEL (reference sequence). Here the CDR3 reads CASSQAGDYGYTF. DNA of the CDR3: TGTGCCAGCAGCCAGGCAGGGGACTATGGCTACACCTTC.

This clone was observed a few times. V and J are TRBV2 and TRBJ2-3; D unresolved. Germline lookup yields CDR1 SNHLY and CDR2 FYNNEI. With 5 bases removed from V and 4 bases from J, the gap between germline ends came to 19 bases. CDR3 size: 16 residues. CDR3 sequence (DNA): TGTGCCAGCAGTTCCACCTTCAACTTGGTCTCAGATACGCAGTATTTT. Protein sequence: CASSSTFNLVSDTQYF.

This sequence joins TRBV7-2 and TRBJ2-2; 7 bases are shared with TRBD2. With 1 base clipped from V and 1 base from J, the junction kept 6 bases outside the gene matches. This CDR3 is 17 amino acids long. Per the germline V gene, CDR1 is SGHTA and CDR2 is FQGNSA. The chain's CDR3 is CASSLVPLAVNTGELFF. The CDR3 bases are TGTGCCAGCAGCTTAGTTCCGCTAGCGGTGAACACCGGGGAGCTGTTTTTT.

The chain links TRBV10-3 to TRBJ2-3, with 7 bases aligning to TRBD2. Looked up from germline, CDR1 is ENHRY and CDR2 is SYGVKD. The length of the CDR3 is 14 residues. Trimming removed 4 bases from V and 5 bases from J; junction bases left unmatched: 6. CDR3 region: CAISGGREGDTQYF. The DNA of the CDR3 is TGTGCCATCAGTGGTGGCAGGGAGGGAGATACGCAGTATTTT.

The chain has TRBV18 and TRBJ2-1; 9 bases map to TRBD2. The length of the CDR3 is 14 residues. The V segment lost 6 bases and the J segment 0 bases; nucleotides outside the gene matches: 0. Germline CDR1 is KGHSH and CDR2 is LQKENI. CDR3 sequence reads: CASSSGSSYNEQFF. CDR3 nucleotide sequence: TGTGCCAGCTCTAGCGGGAGCTCCTACAATGAGCAGTTCTTC.

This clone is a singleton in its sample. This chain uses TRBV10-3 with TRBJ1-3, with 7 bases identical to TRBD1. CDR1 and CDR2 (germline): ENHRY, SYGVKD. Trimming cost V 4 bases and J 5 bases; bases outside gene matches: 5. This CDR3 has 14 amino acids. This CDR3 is CAISGSGGRNTIYF. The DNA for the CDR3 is TGTGCCATCAGTGGATCAGGGGGACGAAACACCATATATTTT.

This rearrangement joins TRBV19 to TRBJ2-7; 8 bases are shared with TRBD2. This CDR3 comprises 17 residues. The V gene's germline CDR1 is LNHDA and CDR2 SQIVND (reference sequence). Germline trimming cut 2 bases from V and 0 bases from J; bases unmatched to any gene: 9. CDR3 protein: CASSISLASGYSYEQYF. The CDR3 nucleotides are TGTGCCAGTAGTATAAGTCTTGCTAGCGGGTACTCCTACGAGCAGTACTTC.

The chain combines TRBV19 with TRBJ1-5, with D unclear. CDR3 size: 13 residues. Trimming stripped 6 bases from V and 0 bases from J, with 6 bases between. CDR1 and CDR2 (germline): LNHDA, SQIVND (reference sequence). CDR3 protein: CASSMSSNQPQHF. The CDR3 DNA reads TGTGCCAGTAGCATGAGTAGCAATCAGCCCCAGCATTTT.

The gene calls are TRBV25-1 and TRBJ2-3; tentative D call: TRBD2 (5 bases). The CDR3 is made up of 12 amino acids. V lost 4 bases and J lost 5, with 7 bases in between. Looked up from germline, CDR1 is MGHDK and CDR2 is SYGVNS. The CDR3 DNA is TGTGCCAGCAGTGTTGGAGGAGATACGCAGTATTTT. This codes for CASSVGGDTQYF.

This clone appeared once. In nucleotides, the CDR3 is TGTGCCAGCAGTCGCAAAGGGACAGGGGACTTAAGCTCCTATAATTCACCCCTCCACTTT. As protein: CASSRKGTGDLSSYNSPLHF. The chain uses TRBV6-6 and TRBJ1-6; TRBD1 agrees at 10 bases. V trimming: 5 bases; J trimming: 0 bases; junction bases outside the gene matches: 13. The CDR3 is made up of 20 amino acids. Germline-derived CDR1 and CDR2 are MNHNY and SVGAGI (reference sequence).

The CDR3 loop reads CASRRDRGNQPQHF. For the CDR3, the DNA is TGTGCCAGCAGGAGGGACAGGGGCAATCAGCCCCAGCATTTT. J is TRBJ1-5 and V is TRBV2; TRBD1 agrees at 9 bases. CDR1 is SNHLY, CDR2 FYNNEI, per germline. This CDR3 has 14 residues. Unmatched junction bases numbered 2, after V lost 6 bases and J lost 2 bases.

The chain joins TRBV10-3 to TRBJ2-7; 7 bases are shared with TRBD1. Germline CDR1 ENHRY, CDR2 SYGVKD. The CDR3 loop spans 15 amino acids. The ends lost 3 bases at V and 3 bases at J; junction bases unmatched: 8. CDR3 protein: CAISDPGQKSYEQYF. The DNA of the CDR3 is TGTGCCATCAGTGATCCGGGACAGAAAAGCTACGAGCAGTACTTC.

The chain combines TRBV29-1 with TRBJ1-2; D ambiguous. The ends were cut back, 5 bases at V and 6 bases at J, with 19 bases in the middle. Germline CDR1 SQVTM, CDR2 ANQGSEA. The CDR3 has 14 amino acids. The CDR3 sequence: CSVFEGFRGNGYTF. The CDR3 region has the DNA TGCAGCGTTTTCGAGGGATTTCGTGGTAATGGCTACACCTTC.

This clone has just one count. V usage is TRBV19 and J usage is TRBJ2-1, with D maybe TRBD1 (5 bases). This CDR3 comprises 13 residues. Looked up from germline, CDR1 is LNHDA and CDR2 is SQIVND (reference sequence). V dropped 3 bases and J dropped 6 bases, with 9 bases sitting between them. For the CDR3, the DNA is TGTGCCAGTAGTATCTTTAGGGGCAATGAGCAGTTCTTC. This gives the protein CASSIFRGNEQFF. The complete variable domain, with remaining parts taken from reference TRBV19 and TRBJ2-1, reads DGGITQSPKYLFRKEGQNVTLSCEQNLNHDAMYWYRQDPGQGLRLIYYSQIVNDFQKGDIAEGYSVSREKKESFPLTVTSAQKNPTAFYLCASSIFRGNEQFFGPGTRLTVL.

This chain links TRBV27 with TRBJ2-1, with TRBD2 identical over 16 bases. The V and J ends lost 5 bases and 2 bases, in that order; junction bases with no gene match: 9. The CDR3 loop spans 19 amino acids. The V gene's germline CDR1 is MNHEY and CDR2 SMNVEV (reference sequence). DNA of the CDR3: TGTGCCAGCAGTCCCATCGGGACTAGCGGGAGGGGGCCCTACAATGAGCAGTTCTTC. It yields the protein CASSPIGTSGRGPYNEQFF.

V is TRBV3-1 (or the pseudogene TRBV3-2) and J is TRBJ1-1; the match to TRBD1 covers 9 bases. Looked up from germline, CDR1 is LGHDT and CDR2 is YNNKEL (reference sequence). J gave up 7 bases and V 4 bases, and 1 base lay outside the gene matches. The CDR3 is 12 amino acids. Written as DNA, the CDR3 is TGTGCCAGCAGCCTGACAGGGGGTGAAGCTTTCTTT. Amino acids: CASSLTGGEAFF.

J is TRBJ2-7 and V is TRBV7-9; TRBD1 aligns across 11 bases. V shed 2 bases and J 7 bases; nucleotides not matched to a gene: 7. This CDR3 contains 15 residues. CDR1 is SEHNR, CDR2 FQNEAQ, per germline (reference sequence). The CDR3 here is CASSLLGQGVEEQYF. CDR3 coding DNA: TGTGCCAGCAGCTTACTGGGACAGGGGGTTGAGGAGCAGTACTTC.

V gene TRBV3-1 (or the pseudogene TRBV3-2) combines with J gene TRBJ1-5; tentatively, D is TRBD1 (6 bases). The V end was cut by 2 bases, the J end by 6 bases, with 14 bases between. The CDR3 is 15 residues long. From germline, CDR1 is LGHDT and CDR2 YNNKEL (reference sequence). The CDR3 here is CASSQTQGLGQPQHF. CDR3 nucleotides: TGTGCCAGCAGCCAAACCCAGGGGCTAGGTCAGCCCCAGCATTTT.

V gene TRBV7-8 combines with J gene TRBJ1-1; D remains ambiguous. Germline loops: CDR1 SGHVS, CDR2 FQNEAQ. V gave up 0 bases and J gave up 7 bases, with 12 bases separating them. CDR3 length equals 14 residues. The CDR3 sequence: CASSLASNSGEAFF. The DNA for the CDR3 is TGTGCCAGCAGCTTAGCTTCTAACTCCGGTGAAGCTTTCTTT. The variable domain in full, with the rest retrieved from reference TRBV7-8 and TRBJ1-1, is GAGVSQSPRYKVAKRGQDVALRCDPISGHVSLFWYQQALGQGPEFLTYFQNEAQLDKSGLPSDRFFAERPEGSVSTLKIQRTQQEDSAVYLCASSLASNSGEAFFGQGTRLTVV.

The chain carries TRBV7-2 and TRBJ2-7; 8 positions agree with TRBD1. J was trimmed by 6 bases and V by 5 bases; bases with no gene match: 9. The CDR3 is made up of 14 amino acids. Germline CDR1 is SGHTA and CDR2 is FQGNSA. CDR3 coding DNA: TGTGCCAGCAGCCCAGGACAGGGTTGGGGCGAGCAGTACTTC. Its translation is CASSPGQGWGEQYF.

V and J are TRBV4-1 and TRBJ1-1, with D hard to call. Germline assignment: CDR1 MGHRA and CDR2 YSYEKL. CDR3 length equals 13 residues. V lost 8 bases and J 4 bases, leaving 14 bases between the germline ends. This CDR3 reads CASQPGRSTEAFF. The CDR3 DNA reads TGCGCCAGCCAACCGGGAAGGAGCACTGAAGCTTTCTTT.

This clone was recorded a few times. CDR3 nucleotide sequence: TGTGCCATCAGTGGAACAGGGACCGCCAGTGGCTACACCTTC. Translating it yields CAISGTGTASGYTF. The chain recombines TRBV10-3 with TRBJ1-2; D might be TRBD1 (6 bases). CDR1 and CDR2 from the germline V gene are ENHRY and SYGVKD. The CDR3 is 14 amino acids. V gave up 4 bases and J gave up 7 bases, with 16 bases separating them.

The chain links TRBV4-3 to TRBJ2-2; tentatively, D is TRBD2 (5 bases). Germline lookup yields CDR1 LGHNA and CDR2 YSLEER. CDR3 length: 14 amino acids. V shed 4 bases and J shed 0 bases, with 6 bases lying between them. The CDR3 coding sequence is TGCGCCAGCAGCCTACTAGCGAACACCGGGGAGCTGTTTTTT. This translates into CASSLLANTGELFF.

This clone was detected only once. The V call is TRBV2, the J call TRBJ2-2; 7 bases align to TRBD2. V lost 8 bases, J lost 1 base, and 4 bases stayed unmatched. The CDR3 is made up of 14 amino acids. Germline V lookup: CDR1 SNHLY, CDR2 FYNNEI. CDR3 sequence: CASSASGNTGELFF. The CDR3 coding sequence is TGTGCCAGCTCGGCTAGCGGGAACACCGGGGAGCTGTTTTTT.

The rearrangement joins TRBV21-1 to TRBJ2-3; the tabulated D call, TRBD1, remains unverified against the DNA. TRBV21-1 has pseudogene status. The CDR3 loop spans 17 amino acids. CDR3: CASSIINQGAIPDTQYF. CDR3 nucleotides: TGTGCCAGCAGCATAATTAACCAGGGGGCAATCCCAGATACGCAGTATTTT.

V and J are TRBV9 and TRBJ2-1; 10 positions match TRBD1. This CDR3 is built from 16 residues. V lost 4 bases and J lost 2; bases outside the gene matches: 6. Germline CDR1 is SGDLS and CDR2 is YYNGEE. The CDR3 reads CASSPVGQGAYNEQFF. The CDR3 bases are TGTGCCAGCAGCCCCGTCGGACAGGGGGCCTACAATGAGCAGTTCTTC.

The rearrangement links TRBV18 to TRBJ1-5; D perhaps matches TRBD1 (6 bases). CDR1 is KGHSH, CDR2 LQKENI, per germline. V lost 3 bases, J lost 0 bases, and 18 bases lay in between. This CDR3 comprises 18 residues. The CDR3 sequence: CASSPGSTGPYSNQPQHF. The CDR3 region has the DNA TGTGCCAGCTCACCGGGGTCCACAGGGCCCTATAGCAATCAGCCCCAGCATTTT. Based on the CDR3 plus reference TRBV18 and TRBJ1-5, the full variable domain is NAGVMQNPRHLVRRRGQEARLRCSPMKGHSHVYWYRQLPEEGLKFMVYLQKENIIDESGMPKERFSAEFPKEGPSILRIQQVVRGDSAAYFCASSPGSTGPYSNQPQHFGDGTRLSIL.

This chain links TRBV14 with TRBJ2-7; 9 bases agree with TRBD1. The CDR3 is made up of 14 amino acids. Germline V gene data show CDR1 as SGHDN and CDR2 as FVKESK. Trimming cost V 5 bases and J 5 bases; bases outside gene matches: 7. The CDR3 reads CASSYRGPIDEQYF. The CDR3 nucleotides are TGTGCCAGCAGCTACAGGGGGCCGATTGACGAGCAGTACTTC.

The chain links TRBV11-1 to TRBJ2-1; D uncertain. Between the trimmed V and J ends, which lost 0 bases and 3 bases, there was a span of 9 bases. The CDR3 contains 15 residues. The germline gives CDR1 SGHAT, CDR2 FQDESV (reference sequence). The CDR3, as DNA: TGTGCCAGCAGCTTAGCGCGTACGGGCTACAATGAGCAGTTCTTC. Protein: CASSLARTGYNEQFF.